This passage covers 15 T cell receptor beta chains from one sample sequenced in a study of blood T cells in healthy people across ages. Primed by a sample-barcoded 5' primer and a J-beta primer mix, a second PCR proceeded for roughly 6 to 12 cycles. TCRdb re-analysed the 5' RACE reads in MiXCR, keeping a single row per CDR3 protein. This table holds approximately 810,000 distinct CDR3 sequences, about 28% found once. Sequenced material: blood. Every receptor here comes from a woman of 80 years or more in good health.

At least ten counts were recorded for this clonotype. The V and J genes are TRBV3-1 and TRBJ2-5, with D perhaps TRBD2 (5 bases). This CDR3 is built from 15 residues. CDR1 and CDR2 from the germline V gene are LGHDT and YNNKEL (reference sequence). Between the trimmed V and J ends, which lost 4 bases and 4 bases, there was a span of 16 bases. CDR3 coding DNA: TGTGCCAGCAGCCCCTGGCGGGCTGTAAGAGAGACCCAGTACTTC. It is translated as CASSPWRAVRETQYF.

This clonotype has ten or more counts. The chain is built from TRBV20-1 and TRBJ2-4, with 8 bases fitting TRBD2. The V and J ends lost 0 bases and 4 bases, in that order; junction bases with no gene match: 8. Germline V gene data show CDR1 as DFQATT and CDR2 as SNEGSKA (reference sequence). This CDR3 has 16 residues. In DNA form, the CDR3 reads TGCAGTGCTAGAGATCGGGGGGGAGTGGGAAAAAACATTCAGTACTTC. It yields the protein CSARDRGGVGKNIQYF.

CDR3 region: CASRRDRADEQYF. CDR3 DNA: TGTGCCAGCAGGCGGGACAGGGCTGACGAGCAGTACTTC. This chain joins TRBV6-2 or TRBV6-3 and TRBJ2-5, with TRBD1 matching 9 bases. Gene TRBJ2-7 matches the end of the DNA better, so the J call may be wrong. The CDR3 totals 13 residues. Germline V CDR1 and CDR2: MNHEY, SVGEGT.

This clonotype was recorded at least ten times. J is TRBJ2-5 and V is TRBV12-3 or TRBV12-4, with D possibly TRBD2 on 6 matching bases. This CDR3 comprises 11 residues. Trimming cost V 8 bases and J 5 bases, with 9 bases left between them. CDR3: CASGAGETQYF. CDR3 nucleotide sequence: TGTGCCAGCGGGGCGGGGGAGACCCAGTACTTC.

This sequence joins TRBV6-6 and TRBJ1-1; D unresolved. The germline V gene has CDR1 MNHNY and CDR2 SVGAGI (reference sequence). V gave up 2 bases and J gave up 12 bases, with 10 bases separating them. This CDR3 contains 11 residues. Written as DNA, the CDR3 is TGTGCCAGCAGTTACGCCGAGGTTCCTTTCTTT. It encodes CASSYAEVPFF.

This clonotype was observed many times. J is TRBJ2-5 and V is TRBV3-1, with TRBD2 identical over 7 bases. The CDR3 is 14 residues long. J was trimmed by 3 bases and V by 4 bases; bases with no gene match: 5. Germline values: CDR1 LGHDT, CDR2 YNNKEL (reference sequence). The DNA for the CDR3 is TGTGCCAGCAGCCCCTTCGCGGGGGAAGAGACCCAGTACTTC. Translated: CASSPFAGEETQYF.

This clonotype was seen only a few times. V and J are TRBV6-5 and TRBJ1-4; the D gene is possibly TRBD1 (6 bases). CDR1 and CDR2 (germline): MNHEY, SVGAGI. Trimming took 7 bases from V and 11 from J, leaving 11 bases between them. The CDR3 is 11 residues long. CDR3 sequence reads: CASTHGGKLFF. In DNA, the CDR3 is TGTGCCAGCACCCACGGGGGCAAACTGTTTTTT.

The CDR3 spells CASRRGGQVDTQYF. The CDR3 nucleotides read TGTGCCAGCCGGAGGGGGGGCCAGGTAGATACGCAGTATTTT. The rearrangement uses TRBV6-1 and TRBJ2-3; TRBD2 might be the D (7 bases). The ends were cut back, 8 bases at V and 5 bases at J, with 17 bases in the middle. Germline V CDR1 and CDR2: MNHNS, SASEGT. The CDR3 runs to 14 residues.

This clonotype has only a few counts. V gene TRBV7-2 combines with J gene TRBJ2-1; no reliable D call. CDR1 and CDR2 (germline): SGHTA, FQGNSA. CDR3 length: 15 residues. V was cut by 0 bases and J by 2 bases, with 8 bases left in between. CDR3 coding DNA: TGTGCCAGCAGCTTAGCTGGAGTTGCCTACAATGAGCAGTTCTTC. Its protein is CASSLAGVAYNEQFF.

J is TRBJ1-2 and V is TRBV18, with D maybe TRBD1 (5 bases). V shed 1 base and J shed 13 bases, with 13 bases lying between them. The germline CDR1 and CDR2 sequences are KGHSH and LQKENI. This CDR3 region has 12 residues. This CDR3 reads CASSPRQGELTF. The CDR3 DNA reads as TGTGCCAGCTCACCACGCCAGGGTGAACTCACCTTC.

This clonotype was observed at least ten times. This chain links TRBV25-1 with TRBJ2-1; a possible D gene is TRBD2 (6 bases). This CDR3 spans 15 amino acids. V dropped 3 bases and J dropped 8 bases, with 17 bases sitting between them. In germline, CDR1 is MGHDK, CDR2 SYGVNS. As DNA, the CDR3 is TGTGCCAGCAGTGACGCGGGACTCCGGGTCTATGAGCAGTTCTTC. Translated: CASSDAGLRVYEQFF. Combining the CDR3 with reference TRBV25-1 and TRBJ2-1 gives the whole variable domain EADIYQTPRYLVIGTGKKITLECSQTMGHDKMYWYQQDPGMELHLIHYSYGVNSTEKGDLSSESTVSRIRTEHFPLTLESARPSHTSQYLCASSDAGLRVYEQFFGPGTRLTVL.

The rearrangement links TRBV12-3 or TRBV12-4 to TRBJ1-1; D is undetermined. The CDR3 contains 13 residues. The V and J ends lost 1 base and 8 bases respectively, with 11 bases between them. The CDR3: CASSLGSESEAFF. CDR3 DNA sequence: TGTGCCAGCAGTTTAGGTTCGGAGTCCGAAGCTTTCTTT.

V gene TRBV20-1 combines with J gene TRBJ2-4, with 8 bases that match TRBD1. The J call may not be correct, given that the DNA end is closer to TRBJ2-7. The CDR3 totals 14 residues. Germline V gene lookup returns CDR1 DFQATT and CDR2 SNEGSKA (reference sequence). The CDR3 bases are TGCAGTGCTGTCTGGACAGGGCAATCCTACGAGCAGTACTTC. Translated, it gives CSAVWTGQSYEQYF.

The V gene is TRBV18, the J gene TRBJ2-1; 14 nucleotides line up with TRBD2. The CDR3 has 14 amino acids. Losses at the gene ends were 3 bases for V and 15 bases for J; bases not matched to a gene: 7. Germline loops: CDR1 KGHSH, CDR2 LQKENI. The CDR3 spells CASSPSTSGGAAFF. The CDR3 region has the DNA TGTGCCAGCTCACCTTCGACTAGCGGGGGGGCGGCGTTCTTC.

About this clonotype itself: A clone one base away is much larger, so this may be a read error. The rearrangement uses TRBV7-9 and TRBJ2-7; 8 bases match TRBD1. Per the germline V gene, CDR1 is SEHNR and CDR2 is FQNEAQ (reference sequence). The CDR3 runs to 14 residues. The CDR3 sequence is CASSLGSGTGEQDF. CDR3 bases: TGTGCCAGCAGCTTAGGGTCTGGGACAGGCGAGCAGGACTTC.